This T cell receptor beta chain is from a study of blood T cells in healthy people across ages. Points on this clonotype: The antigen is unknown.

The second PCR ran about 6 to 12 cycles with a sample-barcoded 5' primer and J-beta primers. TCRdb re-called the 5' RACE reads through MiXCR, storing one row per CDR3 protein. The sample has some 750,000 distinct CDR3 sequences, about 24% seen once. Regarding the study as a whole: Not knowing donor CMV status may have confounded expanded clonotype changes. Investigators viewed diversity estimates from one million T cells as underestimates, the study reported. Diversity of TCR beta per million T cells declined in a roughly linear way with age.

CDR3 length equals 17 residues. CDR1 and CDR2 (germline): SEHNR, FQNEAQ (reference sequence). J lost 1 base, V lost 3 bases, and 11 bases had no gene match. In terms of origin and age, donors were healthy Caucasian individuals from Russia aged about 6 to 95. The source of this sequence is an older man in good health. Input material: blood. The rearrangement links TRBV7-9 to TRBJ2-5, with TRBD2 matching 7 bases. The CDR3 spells CASSFYFASGAQETQYF. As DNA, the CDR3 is TGTGCCAGCAGCTTCTACTTCGCTAGCGGAGCCCAAGAGACCCAGTACTTC.